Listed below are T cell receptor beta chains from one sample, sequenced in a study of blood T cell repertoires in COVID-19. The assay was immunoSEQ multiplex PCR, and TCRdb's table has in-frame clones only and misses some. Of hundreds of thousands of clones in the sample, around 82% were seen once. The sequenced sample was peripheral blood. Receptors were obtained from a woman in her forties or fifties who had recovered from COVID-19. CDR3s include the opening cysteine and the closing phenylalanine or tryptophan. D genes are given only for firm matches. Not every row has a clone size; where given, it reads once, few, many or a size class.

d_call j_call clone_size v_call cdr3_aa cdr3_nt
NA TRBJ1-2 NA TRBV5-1 CASSILNRAGGYTF TGCGCCAGCAGCATCCTAAACAGGGCCGGTGGCTACACCTTC
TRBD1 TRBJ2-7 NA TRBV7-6 CASSLASGQGAEQYF TGTGCCAGCAGCTTAGCCTCGGGACAGGGGGCCGAGCAGTACTTC
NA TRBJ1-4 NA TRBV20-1 CSASGGFEKLFF TGCAGTGCTAGTGGTGGCTTCGAAAAACTGTTTTTT
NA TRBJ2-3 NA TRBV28 CASSLGGYSAIDTQYF TGTGCCAGCAGTCTCGGAGGTTATAGTGCGATAGATACGCAGTATTTT
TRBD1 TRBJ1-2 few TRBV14 CASSQVDRGYGYTF TGTGCCAGCAGCCAAGTCGACAGGGGCTATGGCTACACCTTC
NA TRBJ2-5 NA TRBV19 CASSPLSRTEKETQYF TGTGCCAGTAGTCCCCTTTCTAGGACAGAAAAAGAGACCCAGTACTTC
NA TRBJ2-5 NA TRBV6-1 CASSESLGLQETQYF TGTGCCAGCAGTGAAAGTCTTGGGCTTCAAGAGACCCAGTACTTC
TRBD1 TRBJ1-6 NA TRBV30 CAWSVGTDGSPLHF TGTGCCTGGAGTGTTGGGACAGATGGTTCACCCCTCCACTTT
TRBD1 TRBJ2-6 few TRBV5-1 CASSRGQGSSGANVLTF TGCGCCAGCAGCCGGGGACAGGGAAGCTCTGGGGCCAACGTCCTGACTTTC
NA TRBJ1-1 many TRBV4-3 CASSQGENTEAFF TGCGCCAGCAGCCAAGGAGAGAACACTGAAGCTTTCTTT
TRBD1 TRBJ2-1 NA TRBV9 CASGTGQGTREQFF TGTGCCAGCGGAACGGGACAGGGTACCCGTGAGCAGTTCTTC
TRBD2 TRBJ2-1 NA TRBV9 CASSPSGGSSYNEQFF TGTGCCAGCAGCCCGAGCGGCGGGAGTTCCTACAATGAGCAGTTCTTC
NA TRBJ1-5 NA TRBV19 CASSINRASNQPQHF TGTGCCAGTAGTATAAACAGGGCTAGCAATCAGCCCCAGCATTTT
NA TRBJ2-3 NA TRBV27 CASRTEGGRTDTQYF TGTGCCAGCAGGACGGAGGGGGGGAGGACAGATACGCAGTATTTT
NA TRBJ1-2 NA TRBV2 CASGDSFNYGYTF TGTGCCAGCGGAGACAGCTTTAACTATGGCTACACCTTC
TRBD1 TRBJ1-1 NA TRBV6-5 CASSRPTGSGTEAFF TGTGCCAGCAGTCGTCCGACAGGGTCGGGCACTGAAGCTTTCTTT
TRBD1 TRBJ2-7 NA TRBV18 CASSPPGQGVHEQYF TGTGCCAGCTCACCTCCGGGACAGGGAGTTCACGAGCAGTACTTC
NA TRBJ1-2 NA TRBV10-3 CAISESASGYTF TGTGCCATCAGTGAGTCAGCCTCCGGCTACACCTTC
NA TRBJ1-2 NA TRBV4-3 CASSQDPGRGNYGYTF TGCGCCAGCAGCCAAGATCCCGGAAGAGGGAACTATGGCTACACCTTC
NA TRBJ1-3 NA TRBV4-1 CASSQASHNSGNTIYF TGCGCCAGCAGCCAAGCATCACACAACTCTGGAAACACCATATATTTT
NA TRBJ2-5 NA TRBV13 CASSHRVGNVREPQETQYF TGTGCCAGCAGCCACCGGGTGGGTAATGTTCGGGAGCCCCAAGAGACCCAGTACTTC
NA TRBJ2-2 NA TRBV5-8 CASSSPGGSNTGELFF TGTGCCAGCAGCTCACCAGGGGGGTCGAACACCGGGGAGCTGTTTTTT
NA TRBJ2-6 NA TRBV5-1 CASSLRVSGANVLTF TGCGCCAGCAGCCTGAGGGTCTCTGGGGCCAACGTCCTGACTTTC
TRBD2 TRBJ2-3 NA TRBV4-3 CASSSTSVPTDTQYF TGCGCCAGCAGTTCAACTAGCGTCCCCACAGATACGCAGTATTTT
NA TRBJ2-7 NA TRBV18 CASSPETGTYEQYF TGTGCCAGCTCACCAGAAACAGGCACCTACGAGCAGTACTTC
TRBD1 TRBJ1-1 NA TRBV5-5 CASSWGQMGTEAFF TGTGCCAGCAGCTGGGGACAGATGGGCACTGAAGCTTTCTTT
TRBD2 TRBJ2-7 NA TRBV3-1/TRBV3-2 CASSLGLGSSYEQYF TGTGCCAGCAGCCTAGGACTAGGGAGCTCCTACGAGCAGTACTTC
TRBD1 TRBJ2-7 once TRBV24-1 CATSRDSLDEQYF TGTGCCACCAGCCGGGACAGTCTCGACGAGCAGTACTTC
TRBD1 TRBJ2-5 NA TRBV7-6 CASSLAGQGPQETQYF TGTGCCAGCAGCTTAGCCGGACAGGGACCCCAAGAGACCCAGTACTTC
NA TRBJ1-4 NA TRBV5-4 CASNKQGTNEKLFF TGTGCCAGCAACAAACAGGGCACTAATGAAAAACTGTTTTTT
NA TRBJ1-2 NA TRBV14 CASSEASGWYGYTF TGTGCCAGCAGCGAAGCATCGGGGTGGTATGGCTACACCTTC
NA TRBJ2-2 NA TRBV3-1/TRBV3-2 CASSQGRAGELFF TGTGCCAGCAGCCAAGGACGGGCCGGGGAGCTGTTTTTT
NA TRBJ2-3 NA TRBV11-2 CASRRTRGGGYTDTQYF TGTGCCAGCAGACGTACTAGGGGCGGGGGCTATACAGATACGCAGTATTTT
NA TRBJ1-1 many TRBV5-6 CASSWDTNTEAFF TGTGCCAGCAGCTGGGACACCAACACTGAAGCTTTCTTT
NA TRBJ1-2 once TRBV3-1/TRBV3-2 CASSQVYTAVGYTF TGTGCCAGCAGCCAAGTTTACACCGCAGTTGGCTACACCTTC
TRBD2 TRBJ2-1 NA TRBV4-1 CASSPNLAGVYHEQFF TGCGCCAGCAGCCCAAACCTAGCGGGAGTATACCATGAGCAGTTCTTC
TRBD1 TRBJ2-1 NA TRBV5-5 CASSPGQGSYNEQFF TGTGCCAGCAGCCCGGGACAGGGGTCCTACAATGAGCAGTTCTTC
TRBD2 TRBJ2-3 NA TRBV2 CASSETSGGVNTQYF TGTGCCAGCAGTGAAACTAGCGGGGGGGTTAATACGCAGTATTTT
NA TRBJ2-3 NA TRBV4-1 CASSHPPRGDTQYF TGCGCCAGCAGCCATCCCCCTCGGGGGGATACGCAGTATTTT
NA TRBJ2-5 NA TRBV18 CASSPPVAGKETQYF TGTGCCAGCTCACCACCGGTGGCCGGGAAAGAGACCCAGTACTTC
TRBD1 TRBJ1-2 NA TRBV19 CASSPIGTANYGYTF TGTGCCAGTAGTCCTATTGGGACAGCTAACTATGGCTACACCTTC
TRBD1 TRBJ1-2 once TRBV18 CASTRTGGVDYGYTF TGTGCCAGCACCAGGACAGGGGGCGTAGACTATGGCTACACCTTC
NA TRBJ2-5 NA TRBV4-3 CASSQEGRQGGETQYF TGCGCCAGCAGCCAAGAAGGGAGACAGGGAGGAGAGACCCAGTACTTC